These 17 T cell receptor beta chains share one sample of origin, sequenced in a study of cytomegalovirus exposure and HLA in healthy donors. The PCR contained 60 Vbeta and 13 Jbeta primers. The protocol was immunoSEQ multiplex PCR, while the TCRdb copy is restricted to in-frame clones and leaves out a portion. Of 100,000 to 130,000 clones listed, around 67% are singletons. The sequenced material came from PBMCs. The receptors derive from a woman aged 40 to 50 in good health and CMV-seropositive.

The sample holds one count of this clone. The CDR3 sequence: CSGKQGEIVAEAFF. The CDR3 nucleotides read TGCAGCGGAAAGCAGGGGGAAATAGTCGCTGAAGCTTTCTTT. This chain uses TRBV29-1 with TRBJ1-1; TRBD1 aligns across 7 bases. Germline values: CDR1 SQVTM, CDR2 ANQGSEA. The CDR3 has 14 residues. The V segment lost 7 bases and the J segment 6 bases; nucleotides outside the gene matches: 14. Combining the CDR3 with reference TRBV29-1 and TRBJ1-1 gives the whole variable domain SAVISQKPSRDICQRGTSLTIQCQVDSQVTMMFWYRQQPGQSLTLIATANQGSEATYESGFVIDKFPISRPNLTFSTLTVSNMSPEDSSIYLCSGKQGEIVAEAFFGQGTRLTVV.

This chain uses TRBV7-8 with TRBJ1-4, with D maybe TRBD1 (6 bases). The CDR3 is 15 amino acids. CDR1 is SGHVS, CDR2 FQNEAQ, per germline. Trimming pared 1 base from V and 5 bases from J, leaving 11 bases between. The CDR3 spells CASSLVAQGNEKLFF. The CDR3 bases are TGTGCCAGCAGCTTAGTTGCACAGGGAAATGAAAAACTGTTTTTT.

The gene calls are TRBV6-1 and TRBJ1-3; D is unresolved. This CDR3 has 15 residues. Germline V lookup: CDR1 MNHNS, CDR2 SASEGT. The V end was cut by 2 bases, the J end by 4 bases, with 12 bases between. DNA for the CDR3: TGTGCCAGCAGTGAAAATGCCCATAGAGGAAACACCATATATTTT. Its translation: CASSENAHRGNTIYF.

The chain has TRBV5-4 and TRBJ1-2; D gene unclear. Trimming cost V 1 base and J 7 bases, with 14 bases left between them. CDR1 and CDR2 from the germline V gene are SGHNT and YYREEE (reference sequence). This CDR3 region has 14 residues. The CDR3 DNA sequence: TGTGCCAGCAGCTTGCGGAGCCGGGTAGGTGGCTACACCTTC. This gives the protein CASSLRSRVGGYTF.

The rearrangement uses TRBV7-3 and TRBJ1-6, with 9 bases matching TRBD1. Germline trimming cut 5 bases from V and 7 bases from J; bases unmatched to any gene: 3. Germline assignment: CDR1 SGHTA and CDR2 FQGTGA. The CDR3 runs 14 residues. Here the CDR3 DNA reads TGTGCCAGCAGCATGGGACAGGGAAATTCACCCCTCCACTTT. The encoded protein is CASSMGQGNSPLHF.

The table lists this clone with a few counts. The rearrangement links TRBV13 to TRBJ2-1; possible D gene TRBD2, 6 bases. The V gene lost 1 base and the J gene lost 4 bases, with 14 bases spanning the gap. Germline V gene lookup returns CDR1 PRHDT and CDR2 FYEKMQ (reference sequence). The CDR3 is 16 residues long. The CDR3 DNA reads TGTGCCAGCAGCTTAGCTCGGGAGTGGGGTTACAATGAGCAGTTCTTC. This gives the protein CASSLAREWGYNEQFF.

J is TRBJ1-6 and V is TRBV30, with D unclear. V was pared by 2 bases and J by 9 bases, with 14 bases between. Germline V lookup: CDR1 GTSNPN, CDR2 SVGIG (reference sequence). The CDR3 is 14 amino acids. The CDR3 DNA follows: TGTGCCTGGAGTACGTCAATAAGCGGTTCACCCCTCCACTTT. This translates into CAWSTSISGSPLHF.

The rearrangement uses TRBV2 and TRBJ1-5; tentative D call: TRBD1 (5 bases). V was trimmed by 4 bases and J by 6 bases, leaving 16 bases between them. Germline CDR1 and CDR2: SNHLY and FYNNEI. The CDR3 totals 15 residues. The CDR3 DNA follows: TGTGCCAGCAGTGGGGGTCTGGACATTTTTCAGCCCCAGCATTTT. Its protein is CASSGGLDIFQPQHF.

V usage is TRBV5-1 and J usage is TRBJ1-1; a possible D gene is TRBD1 (5 bases). V lost 4 bases, J lost 0 bases, and 10 bases lay in between. The length of the CDR3 is 14 residues. The germline V gene has CDR1 SGHRS and CDR2 YFSETQ. Written as DNA, the CDR3 is TGCGCCAGCAGCCCCCAGGGTTTGAACACTGAAGCTTTCTTT. It codes for CASSPQGLNTEAFF.

The gene calls are TRBV2 and TRBJ1-5; tentatively, D is TRBD1 (6 bases). Germline CDR1 reads SNHLY; CDR2 reads FYNNEI. V lost 6 bases, J lost 3 bases, and 15 bases lay in between. The CDR3 is 15 amino acids. CDR3 sequence (DNA): TGTGCCAGCAGAAAGGAGGACAGCTCCAATCAGCCCCAGCATTTT. Its protein is CASRKEDSSNQPQHF. The whole variable domain, remainder taken from reference TRBV2 and TRBJ1-5, is EPEVTQTPSHQVTQMGQEVILRCVPISNHLYFYWYRQILGQKVEFLVSFYNNEISEKSEIFDDQFSVERPDGSNFTLKIRSTKLEDSAMYFCASRKEDSSNQPQHFGDGTRLSIL.

The chain has TRBV6-6 and TRBJ1-5; D call uncertain. The length of the CDR3 is 14 residues. The germline gives CDR1 MNHNY, CDR2 SVGAGI (reference sequence). V was clipped by 5 bases and J by 7 bases, with 15 bases between them. The CDR3 sequence: CASSAATENQPQHF. The CDR3 coding sequence is TGTGCCAGCAGTGCCGCTACAGAAAACCAGCCCCAGCATTTT.

This chain links TRBV10-3 with TRBJ2-7; D ambiguous. CDR1 is ENHRY, CDR2 SYGVKD, per germline. The CDR3 has 14 amino acids. The V and J ends lost 3 bases and 6 bases respectively, with 15 bases between them. CDR3 sequence (DNA): TGTGCCATCAGTGAAGCCTCCCTACCGTTCGAGCAGTACTTC. This encodes CAISEASLPFEQYF.

The V call is TRBV30, the J call TRBJ2-5, with 12 bases matching TRBD2. Trimming removed 5 bases from V and 2 bases from J; junction bases left unmatched: 9. Per germline, CDR1 GTSNPN and CDR2 SVGIG (reference sequence). The CDR3 loop spans 16 amino acids. DNA for the CDR3: TGTGCCTGGGCCCTCGGACTAGCGGGGAGACAAGAGACCCAGTACTTC. Protein product: CAWALGLAGRQETQYF.

This chain joins TRBV27 and TRBJ1-6; D gene uncertain. The CDR3 loop spans 13 amino acids. Trimming pared 4 bases from V and 8 bases from J, leaving 9 bases between. CDR1 and CDR2 (germline): MNHEY, SMNVEV (reference sequence). The CDR3 protein is CASSYNPDSPLHF. The CDR3 DNA follows: TGTGCCAGCAGTTATAACCCGGATTCACCCCTCCACTTT.

This chain uses TRBV11-2 with TRBJ2-3, with 14 bases that match TRBD2. The J segment lost 14 bases and the V segment lost 5 bases, leaving 12 bases of the junction unmatched. CDR1 is SGHAT, CDR2 FQNNGV, per germline. The CDR3 is 15 residues long. DNA for the CDR3: TGTGCCAGCAGCCCACAGACTAGCGGGGGGGCGGGTTCGTATTTT. This encodes CASSPQTSGGAGSYF.

Only one count was recorded for this clone. This chain links TRBV10-3 with TRBJ1-6; the match to TRBD1 covers 9 bases. Germline V CDR1 and CDR2: ENHRY, SYGVKD. The CDR3 contains 14 residues. V shed 6 bases, J shed 9 bases, and the junction held 6 bases outside the gene matches. In DNA form, the CDR3 reads TGTGCCATCAGGGGGACAGGGTGGAGTTCACCCCTCCACTTT. This translates into CAIRGTGWSSPLHF.

This rearrangement joins TRBV14 to TRBJ2-4; TRBD2 is a possible D gene (6 bases). Trimming shortened V by 3 bases and J by 0 bases, and 12 bases separated the two germline ends. There are 16 residues in the CDR3. CDR1 and CDR2 from the germline V gene are SGHDN and FVKESK. The CDR3 reads CASSHNGGIAKNIQYF. Written as DNA, the CDR3 is TGTGCCAGCAGCCATAATGGCGGGATAGCCAAAAACATTCAGTACTTC.